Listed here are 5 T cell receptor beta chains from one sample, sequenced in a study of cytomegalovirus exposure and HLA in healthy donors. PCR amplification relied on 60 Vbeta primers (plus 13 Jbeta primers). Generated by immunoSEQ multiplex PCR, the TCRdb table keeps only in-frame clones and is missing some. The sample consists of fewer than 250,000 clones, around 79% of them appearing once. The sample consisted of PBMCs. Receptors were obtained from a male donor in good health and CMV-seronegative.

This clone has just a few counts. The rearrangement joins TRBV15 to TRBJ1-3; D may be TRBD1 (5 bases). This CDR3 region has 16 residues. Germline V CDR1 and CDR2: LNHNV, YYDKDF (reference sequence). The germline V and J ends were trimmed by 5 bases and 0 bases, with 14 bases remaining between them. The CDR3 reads CATSVSRGASGNTIYF. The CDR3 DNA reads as TGTGCCACCAGCGTATCTAGGGGCGCCTCTGGAAACACCATATATTTT.

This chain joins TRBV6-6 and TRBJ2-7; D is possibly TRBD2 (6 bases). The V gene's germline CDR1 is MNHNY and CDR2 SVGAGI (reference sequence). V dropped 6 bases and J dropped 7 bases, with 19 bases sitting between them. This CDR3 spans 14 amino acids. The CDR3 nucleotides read TGTGCCAGCAGACCCGAGGGGACTTTTAGGGAGCAGTACTTC. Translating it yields CASRPEGTFREQYF.

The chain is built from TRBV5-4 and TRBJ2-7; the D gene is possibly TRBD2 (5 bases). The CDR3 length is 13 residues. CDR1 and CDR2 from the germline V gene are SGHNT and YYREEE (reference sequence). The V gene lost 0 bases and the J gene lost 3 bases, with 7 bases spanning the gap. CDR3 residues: CASSLEEGYEQYF. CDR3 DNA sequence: TGTGCCAGCAGCTTGGAAGAGGGCTACGAGCAGTACTTC.

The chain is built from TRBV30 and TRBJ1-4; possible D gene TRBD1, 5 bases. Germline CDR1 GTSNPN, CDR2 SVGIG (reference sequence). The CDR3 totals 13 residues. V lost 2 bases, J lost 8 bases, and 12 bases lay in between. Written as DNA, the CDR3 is TGTGCCTGGAGTAAGGACACGTTAGAAAAACTGTTTTTT. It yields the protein CAWSKDTLEKLFF.

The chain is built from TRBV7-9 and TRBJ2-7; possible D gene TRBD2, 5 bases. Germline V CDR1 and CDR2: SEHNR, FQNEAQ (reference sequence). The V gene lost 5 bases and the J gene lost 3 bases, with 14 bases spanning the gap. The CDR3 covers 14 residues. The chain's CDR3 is CASSAWTDFYEQYF. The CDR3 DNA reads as TGTGCCAGCAGCGCCTGGACGGACTTCTACGAGCAGTACTTC.